Listed here is a single T cell receptor (beta chain). Many counts were recorded for this clonotype. Which antigen it targets is not known. No quality values exist for individual bases; no much larger clone is one base distant. Genomic DNA was used as template for profiling of TCR beta VDJ combinations and CDR3 sequences. TCR repertoire sequencing was run on an Illumina HiSeq 2000. Per the original workflow: Repertoire assessment relied on Simpson's diversity index, CDR3 size and DJ length profiles, and TRBV/TRBJ rearrangement plots. Whichever DNA sequence was most abundant in the deep sequencing data was defined as the immunodominant clone. CDR3 amino acid sequences were screened for sharing across subjects and were compared with published repertoires and the VDJdb database. TCRdb passed the public sequencing reads through fastp at Q25 and MiXCR, retaining productive beta sequences. For every CDR3 protein sequence, its rows merge into one entry that carries the most common genes and DNA. The V and J calls reflect TCRdb's pipeline rather than the authors' work. Present in this sample are 150,000 to 200,000 distinct CDR3 sequences, 48% of which were seen just once. The ten largest clones represent 9.7% of the sample.

Including the terminal cysteine and phenylalanine, the CDR3 comprises 15 residues. Only the CDR3 DNA is retained, 45 bases long and in frame from the first base. Trimming removed 5 bases from V and 4 bases from J, leaving 17 bases between the germline ends. CDR1 is given as SGHNT and CDR2 as YENEEA, both from the germline V gene. Flow cytometry had shown CD8+CD57+ cell expansion in the patients selected for sequencing. Every patient had severe acquired aplastic anemia, diagnosed using the International Study of Aplastic Anemia and Agranulocytosis and Camitta criteria. No patient had received any therapy when blood was sampled. The study deep-sequenced TCR repertoires of sorted CD4+ and CD8+ blood T cells from severe aplastic anemia patients and healthy subjects. Patients were enrolled in the USA under clinicaltrials.gov protocols 00001620, 01623167, 00001397, 00071045, 00081523 and 00961064. Ficoll-Paque density gradient centrifugation was used to isolate peripheral blood mononuclear cells. CD4+ and CD8+ T cells were sorted by FACS or magnetic beads before DNA extraction.

The data are from a study of CD8+CD57+ T cells in acquired aplastic anemia (dated by TCRdb to the late 2010s). At the level of the whole study: A mean of approximately 3 ug of DNA, ranging from about 0.2 to 27.4 ug, was extracted from sorted CD4+ and CD8+ cells. A CD8+CD57+ expansion meant a frequency higher than the mean frequency seen in healthy subjects.

What the study reported, not specific to this receptor: Around 30 CD8+ CDR3 sequences were found in both patients and controls but appeared to be highly expressed in patients and within the immunodominant clones of the patients. Between patients and healthy controls, no significant difference in CD8+ Simpson's diversity was found (P=0.060).

Sequencing input: sorted CD4+, CD8+, or CD8+CD57+ T cells (not recorded which) from PBMCs. The source is a human donor with aplastic anemia. Recombination connected TRBV11-3 to TRBJ1-2; the D gene lacks a confident call. The CDR3 corresponds to CASSQGRETSYGYTF. The nucleotides are TGTGCCAGCAGCCAAGGGAGGGAAACATCCTATGGCTACACCTTC.